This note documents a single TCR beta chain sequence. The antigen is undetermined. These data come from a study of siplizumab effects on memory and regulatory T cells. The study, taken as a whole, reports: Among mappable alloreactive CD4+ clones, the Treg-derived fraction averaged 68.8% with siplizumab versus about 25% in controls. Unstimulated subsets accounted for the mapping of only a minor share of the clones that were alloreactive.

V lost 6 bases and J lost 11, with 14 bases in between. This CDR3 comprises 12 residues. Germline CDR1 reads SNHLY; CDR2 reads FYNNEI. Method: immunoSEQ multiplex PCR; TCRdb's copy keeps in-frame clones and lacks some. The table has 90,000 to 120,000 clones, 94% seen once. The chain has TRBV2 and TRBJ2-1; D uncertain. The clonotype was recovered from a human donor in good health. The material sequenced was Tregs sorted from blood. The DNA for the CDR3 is TGTGCCAGCAGGGGCAGCCAAAGGAAGCAGTTCTTC. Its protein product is CASRGSQRKQFF.